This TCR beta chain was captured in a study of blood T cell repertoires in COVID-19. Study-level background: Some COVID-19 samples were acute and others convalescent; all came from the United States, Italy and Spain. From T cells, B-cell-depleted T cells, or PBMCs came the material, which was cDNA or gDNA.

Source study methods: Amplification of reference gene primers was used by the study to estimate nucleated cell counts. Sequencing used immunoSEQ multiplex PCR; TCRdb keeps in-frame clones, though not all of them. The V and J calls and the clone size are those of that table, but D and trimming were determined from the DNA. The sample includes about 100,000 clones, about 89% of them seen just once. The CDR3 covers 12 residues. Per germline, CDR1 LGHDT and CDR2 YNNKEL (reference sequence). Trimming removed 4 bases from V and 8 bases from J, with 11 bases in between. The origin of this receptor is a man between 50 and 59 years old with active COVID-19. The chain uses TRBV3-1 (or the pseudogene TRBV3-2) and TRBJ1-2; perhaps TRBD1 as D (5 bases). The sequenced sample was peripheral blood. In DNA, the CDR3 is TGTGCCAGCAGCCTAGGACACCGCGGCTACACCTTC. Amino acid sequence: CASSLGHRGYTF.